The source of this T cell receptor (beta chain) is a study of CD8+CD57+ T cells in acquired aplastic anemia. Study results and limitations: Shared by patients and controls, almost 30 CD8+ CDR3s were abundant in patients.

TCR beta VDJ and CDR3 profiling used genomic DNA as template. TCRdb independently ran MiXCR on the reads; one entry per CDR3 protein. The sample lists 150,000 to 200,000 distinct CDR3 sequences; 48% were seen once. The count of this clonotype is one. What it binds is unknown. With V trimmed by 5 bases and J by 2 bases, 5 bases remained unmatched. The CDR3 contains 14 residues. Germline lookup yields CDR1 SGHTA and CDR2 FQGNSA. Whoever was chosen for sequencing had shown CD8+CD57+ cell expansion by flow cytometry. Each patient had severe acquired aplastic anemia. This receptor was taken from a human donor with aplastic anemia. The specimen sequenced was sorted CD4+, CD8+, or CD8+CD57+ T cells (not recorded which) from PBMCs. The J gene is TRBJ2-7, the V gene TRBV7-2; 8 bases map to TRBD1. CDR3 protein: CASSPQGAAYEQYF. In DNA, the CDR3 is TGTGCCAGCAGCCCCCAGGGGGCTGCCTACGAGCAGTACTTC.